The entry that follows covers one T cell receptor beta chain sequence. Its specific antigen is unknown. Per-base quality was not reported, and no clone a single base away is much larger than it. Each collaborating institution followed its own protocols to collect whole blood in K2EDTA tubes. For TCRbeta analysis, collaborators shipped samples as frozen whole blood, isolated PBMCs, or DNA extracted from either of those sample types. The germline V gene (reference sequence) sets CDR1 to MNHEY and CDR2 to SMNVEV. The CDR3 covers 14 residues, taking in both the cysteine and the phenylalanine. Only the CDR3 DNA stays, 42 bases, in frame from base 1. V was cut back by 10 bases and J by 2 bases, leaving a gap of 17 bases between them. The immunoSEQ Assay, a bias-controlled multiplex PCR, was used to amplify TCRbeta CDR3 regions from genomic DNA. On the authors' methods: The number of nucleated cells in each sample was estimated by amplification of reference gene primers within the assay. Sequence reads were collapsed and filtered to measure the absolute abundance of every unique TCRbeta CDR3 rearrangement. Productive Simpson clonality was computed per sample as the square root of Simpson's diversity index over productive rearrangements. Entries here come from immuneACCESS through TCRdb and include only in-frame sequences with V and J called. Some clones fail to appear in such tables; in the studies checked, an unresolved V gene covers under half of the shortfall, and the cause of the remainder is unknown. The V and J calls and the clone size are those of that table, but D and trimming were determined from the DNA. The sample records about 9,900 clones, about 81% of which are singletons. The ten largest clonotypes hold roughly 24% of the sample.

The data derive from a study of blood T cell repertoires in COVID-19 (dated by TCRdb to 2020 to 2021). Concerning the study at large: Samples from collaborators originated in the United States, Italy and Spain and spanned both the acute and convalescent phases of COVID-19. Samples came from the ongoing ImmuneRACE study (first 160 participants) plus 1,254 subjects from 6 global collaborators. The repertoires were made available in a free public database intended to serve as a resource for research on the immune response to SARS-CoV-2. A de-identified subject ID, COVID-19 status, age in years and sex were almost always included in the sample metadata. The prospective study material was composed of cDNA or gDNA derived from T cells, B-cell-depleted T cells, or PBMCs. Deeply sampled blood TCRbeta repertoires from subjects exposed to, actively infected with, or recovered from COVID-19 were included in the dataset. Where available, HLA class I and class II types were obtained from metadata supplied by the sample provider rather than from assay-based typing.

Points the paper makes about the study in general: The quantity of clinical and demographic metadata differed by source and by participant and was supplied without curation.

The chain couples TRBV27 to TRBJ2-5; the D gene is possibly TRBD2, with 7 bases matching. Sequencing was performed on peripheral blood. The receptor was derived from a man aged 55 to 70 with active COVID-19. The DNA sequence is TGTGCCAACAGGGAGCGGGGCCCTCAAGAGACCCAGTACTTC. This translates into CANRERGPQETQYF.